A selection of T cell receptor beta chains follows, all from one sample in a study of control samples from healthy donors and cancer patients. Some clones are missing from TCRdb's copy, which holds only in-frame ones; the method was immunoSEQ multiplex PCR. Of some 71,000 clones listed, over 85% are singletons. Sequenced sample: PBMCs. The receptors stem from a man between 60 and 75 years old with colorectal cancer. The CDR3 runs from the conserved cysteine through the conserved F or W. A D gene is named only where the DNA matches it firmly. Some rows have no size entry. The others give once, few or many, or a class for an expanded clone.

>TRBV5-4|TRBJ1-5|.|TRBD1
CASSLVTGDGSNQPQHF
TGTGCCAGCAGCTTGGTTACAGGGGATGGTAGCAATCAGCCCCAGCATTTT
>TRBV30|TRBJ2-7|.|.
CAWSPLSGDRESRFYEQYF
TGTGCCTGGAGTCCTCTCTCAGGGGATAGGGAAAGTCGCTTCTACGAGCAGTACTTC
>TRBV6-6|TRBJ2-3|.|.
CASSYSRGTDTQYF
TGTGCCAGCAGTTACTCGAGAGGGACAGATACGCAGTATTTT
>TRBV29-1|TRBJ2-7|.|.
CSVGTTQGYEQYF
TGCAGCGTGGGGACAACCCAGGGCTACGAGCAGTACTTC
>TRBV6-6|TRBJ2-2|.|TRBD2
CASKGTSTPGELFF
TGTGCCAGCAAGGGGACTAGCACTCCCGGGGAGCTGTTTTTT
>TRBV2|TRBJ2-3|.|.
CARGRGTDTQYF
TGTGCCAGGGGGCGCGGCACAGATACGCAGTATTTT
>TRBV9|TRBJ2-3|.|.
CASMPGTDTQYF
TGTGCCAGCATGCCGGGCACAGATACGCAGTATTTT
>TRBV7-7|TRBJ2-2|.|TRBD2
CASSRGTSGGANTGELFF
TGTGCCAGCAGCCGCGGGACTAGCGGGGGGGCGAACACCGGGGAGCTGTTTTTT
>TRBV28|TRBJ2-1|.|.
CASSPGAAGDHSYNEQFF
TGTGCCAGCAGTCCCGGGGCTGCAGGGGATCACTCCTACAATGAGCAGTTCTTC
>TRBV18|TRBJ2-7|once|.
CASSPLNNNEQYF
TGTGCCAGCTCACCACTTAACAACAACGAGCAGTACTTC
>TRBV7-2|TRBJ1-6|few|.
CASSLEWGRSSPLHF
TGTGCCAGCAGCTTAGAATGGGGACGGAGTTCACCCCTCCACTTT
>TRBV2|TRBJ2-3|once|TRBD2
CASSRTSGGADTQYF
TGTGCCAGCAGCCGGACTAGCGGGGGGGCAGATACGCAGTATTTT
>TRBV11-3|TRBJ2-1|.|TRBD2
CASSLGGTSGAPSYNEQFF
TGTGCCAGCAGCTTAGGAGGGACTAGCGGGGCGCCCTCCTACAATGAGCAGTTCTTC
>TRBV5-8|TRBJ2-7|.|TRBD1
CASSSDRVNEQYF
TGTGCCAGCAGCTCGGACAGGGTGAACGAGCAGTACTTC
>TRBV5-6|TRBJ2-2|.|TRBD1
CASNNQGAGELFF
TGTGCCAGCAACAATCAGGGGGCCGGGGAGCTGTTTTTT
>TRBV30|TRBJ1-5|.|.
CAWSVRGRYNQPQHF
TGTGCCTGGAGTGTAAGGGGACGGTACAATCAGCCCCAGCATTTT
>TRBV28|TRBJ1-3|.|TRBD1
CASSMTGTANTIYF
TGTGCCAGCAGTATGACCGGGACAGCAAACACCATATATTTT
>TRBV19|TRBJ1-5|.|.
CASSIGGLGGYYQPQHF
TGTGCCAGTAGTATAGGGGGGCTTGGGGGGTACTATCAGCCCCAGCATTTT
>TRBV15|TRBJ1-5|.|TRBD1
CATSRTGQGAGSNQPQHF
TGTGCCACCAGCAGGACCGGACAGGGGGCGGGTAGCAATCAGCCCCAGCATTTT
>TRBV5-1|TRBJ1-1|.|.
CASSFTGRDTEAFF
TGCGCCAGCAGCTTCACAGGTCGGGACACTGAAGCTTTCTTT
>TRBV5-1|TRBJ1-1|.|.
CASSWGREDTEAFF
TGCGCCAGCAGCTGGGGACGGGAAGACACTGAAGCTTTCTTT
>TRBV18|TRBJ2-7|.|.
CASSPPSSRYEQYF
TGTGCCAGCTCACCACCGTCCAGTCGCTACGAGCAGTACTTC
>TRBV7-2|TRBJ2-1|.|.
CASSFRDTLYNEQFF
TGTGCCAGCAGCTTCCGGGACACTCTTTACAATGAGCAGTTCTTC
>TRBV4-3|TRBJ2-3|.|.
CASSQDKAFTDTQYF
TGCGCCAGCAGCCAAGATAAGGCCTTTACAGATACGCAGTATTTT
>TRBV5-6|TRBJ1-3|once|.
CASSSGVNPPDSSGNTIYF
TGTGCCAGCAGCTCTGGCGTTAACCCCCCGGACAGCTCTGGAAACACCATATATTTT
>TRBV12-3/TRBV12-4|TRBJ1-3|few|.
CATTGPVGNTIYF
TGTGCCACGACGGGGCCCGTGGGAAACACCATATATTTT
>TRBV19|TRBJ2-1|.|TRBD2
CASTARGRVSSGVSSNEQFF
TGTGCCAGTACCGCCCGAGGCAGGGTTTCTAGCGGGGTAAGCTCGAATGAGCAGTTCTTC
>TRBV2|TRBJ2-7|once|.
CASSDVQGYEQYF
TGTGCCAGCAGTGATGTACAGGGCTACGAGCAGTACTTC
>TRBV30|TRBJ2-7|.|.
CAGDLRAGMRTYEQYF
TGTGCCGGGGATCTGAGGGCAGGGATGCGCACCTACGAGCAGTACTTC
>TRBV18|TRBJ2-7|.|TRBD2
CASSPLREGEQYF
TGTGCCAGCTCACCCCTCAGGGAGGGCGAGCAGTACTTC
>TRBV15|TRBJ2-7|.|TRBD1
CATSRSGQGSSEQYF
TGTGCCACCAGCAGAAGTGGACAGGGCTCTTCCGAGCAGTACTTC
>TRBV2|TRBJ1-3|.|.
CASSLQGNSGNTIYF
TGTGCCAGCAGCCTACAGGGTAATTCTGGAAACACCATATATTTT
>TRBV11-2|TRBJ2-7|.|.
CASSLGRQVGEQYF
TGTGCCAGCAGCCTAGGGAGACAGGTGGGAGAGCAGTACTTC
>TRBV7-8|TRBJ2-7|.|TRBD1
CASSLDLDRSSYEQYF
TGTGCCAGCAGCTTAGATTTGGACAGGAGCTCCTACGAGCAGTACTTC
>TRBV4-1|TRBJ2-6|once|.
CASSQDATSGANVLTF
TGCGCCAGCAGCCAAGATGCCACCTCTGGGGCCAACGTCCTGACTTTC
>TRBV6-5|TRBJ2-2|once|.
CASRWTANTGELFF
TGTGCCAGCAGATGGACGGCGAACACCGGGGAGCTGTTTTTT
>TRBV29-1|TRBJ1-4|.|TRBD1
CSAGQGGTNEKLFF
TGCAGCGCAGGACAGGGAGGCACTAATGAAAAACTGTTTTTT
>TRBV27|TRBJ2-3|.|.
CASSLIRVGTDTQYF
TGTGCCAGCAGCCTGATTCGTGTTGGCACAGATACGCAGTATTTT
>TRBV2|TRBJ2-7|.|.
CASSDGAVIPGEQYF
TGTGCCAGCAGTGATGGAGCCGTCATCCCTGGGGAGCAGTACTTC
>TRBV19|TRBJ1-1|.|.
CASRWGGADTEAFF
TGTGCCAGCCGCTGGGGGGGGGCCGATACTGAAGCTTTCTTT
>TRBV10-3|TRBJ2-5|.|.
CAISIQETQYF
TGTGCCATCAGTATACAAGAGACCCAGTACTTC
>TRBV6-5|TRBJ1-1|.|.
CASSPQGTRNTEAFF
TGTGCCAGCAGCCCCCAGGGGACCCGGAACACTGAAGCTTTCTTT
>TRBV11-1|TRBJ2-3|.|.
CASRSGVPTDTQYF
TGTGCCAGCCGGAGCGGTGTACCCACAGATACGCAGTATTTT
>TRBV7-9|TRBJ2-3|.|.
CASSPRVSGADTQYF
TGTGCCAGCAGCCCCAGGGTATCAGGAGCAGATACGCAGTATTTT
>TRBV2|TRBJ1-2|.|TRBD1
CASSVYRGNQGYTF
TGTGCCAGCAGTGTATACAGGGGGAATCAAGGCTACACCTTC